One T cell receptor beta chain is described in this entry. Its specificity is not known. The data were obtained in a study of shared clonotypes between healthy human individuals. Germline CDR1 is SGHTA and CDR2 is FQGNSA. This CDR3 has 14 residues. V lost 1 base to trimming and J lost 5 bases, with 8 bases between them. Method: immunoSEQ multiplex PCR; TCRdb's copy keeps in-frame clones and lacks some. Here the sample spans about 380,000 clones, about 96% being singletons. General study points: Richness estimates generally favored naive over memory subsets. Shared across a handful of donors were roughly 5% of the naive CD4 clonotypes.

This chain links TRBV7-2 with TRBJ2-2; perhaps TRBD2 as D (6 bases). This TCR was recovered from a man aged 25-45 years in good health. The sequencing input was memory CD8+ T cells sorted from blood. The subset here: CD45RO+ cells pooled with CCR7-negative TemRA cells. CDR3 region: CASSLVGGTGELFF. In nucleotides, the CDR3 is TGTGCCAGCAGCTTAGTGGGGGGAACCGGGGAGCTGTTTTTT.